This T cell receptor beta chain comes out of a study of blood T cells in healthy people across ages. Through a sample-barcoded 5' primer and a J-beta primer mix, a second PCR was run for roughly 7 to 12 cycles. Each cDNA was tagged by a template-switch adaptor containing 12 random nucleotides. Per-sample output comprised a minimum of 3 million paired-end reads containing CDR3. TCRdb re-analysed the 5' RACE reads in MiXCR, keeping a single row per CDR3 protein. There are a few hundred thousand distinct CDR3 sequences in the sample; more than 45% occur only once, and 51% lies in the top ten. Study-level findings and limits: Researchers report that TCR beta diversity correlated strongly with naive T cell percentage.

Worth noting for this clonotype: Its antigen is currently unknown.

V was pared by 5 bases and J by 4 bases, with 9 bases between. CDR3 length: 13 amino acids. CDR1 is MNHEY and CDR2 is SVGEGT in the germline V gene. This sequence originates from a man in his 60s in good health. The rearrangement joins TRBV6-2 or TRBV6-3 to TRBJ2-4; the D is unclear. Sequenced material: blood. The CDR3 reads CASSLRWKNIQYF. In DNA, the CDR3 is TGTGCCAGCAGTCTAAGGTGGAAAAACATTCAGTACTTC.